The 22 T cell receptor beta chains below come from one sample, sequenced in a study of beta chain features in type 1 diabetes (dated by TCRdb to 2016 to 2018). Library preparation used the immunoSEQ multiplex PCR assay. The entire amount of isolated RNA was reverse transcribed using the High Capacity cDNA Reverse Transcription Kit, so the sequenced TCRB transcripts were expressed ones. In TCRdb, the immuneACCESS table is reduced to in-frame sequences with V and J assigned. These tables do not hold every clone; where another copy was compared, an unresolved V gene accounts for under half, and the others remain unexplained. The sample has just over 600,000 clones on record, about 16% of them singletons. The leading ten clones occupy more than 0.08% of the sample. What was sequenced was naive CD4+ T cells from blood. The cell subset or site tag for this specimen amounts to: true naive CD4+ T cells. The receptors here all came from a man younger than 35 in good health.

In this sample, this clone turned up a few times. The chain is built from TRBV5-4 and TRBJ2-2; no definite D call. CDR1 is SGHNT, CDR2 YYREEE, per germline (reference sequence). V was trimmed by 4 bases and J by 7 bases, leaving 11 bases between them. The CDR3 is 13 amino acids. CDR3 sequence: CASSPPTHGELFF. CDR3 bases: TGTGCCAGCAGCCCGCCGACGCACGGGGAGCTGTTTTTT.

This clone was counted a few times. The V and J genes are TRBV4-2 and TRBJ2-5, with 11 bases lining up with TRBD2. Germline V gene lookup returns CDR1 LGHNA and CDR2 YNFKEQ. The V gene end was trimmed by 2 bases and the J gene end by 5 bases; junction bases not matched to a gene: 4. The CDR3 is made up of 15 amino acids. The CDR3 DNA reads TGTGCCAGCAGCCAACTTAGCGGGGGGGCTGAGACCCAGTACTTC. This sequence encodes CASSQLSGGAETQYF.

This clone was seen a few times. The same CDR3 can be traced to other DNA sequences in this sample. The genes are TRBV18 and TRBJ2-7; 8 bases are a match to TRBD1. The germline V gene encodes CDR1 KGHSH and CDR2 LQKENI. The CDR3 spans 14 residues. V gave up 3 bases and J gave up 0 bases; unmatched junction bases: 1. CDR3 nucleotides: TGTGCCAGCTCACCGGACAGGGCCTCCTACGAGCAGTACTTC. Amino acids: CASSPDRASYEQYF.

This clone turned up a few times. The gene calls are TRBV18 and TRBJ1-5; D is unresolved. The CDR3 consists of 15 residues. Trimming pared 3 bases from V and 5 bases from J, leaving 14 bases between. Germline assignment: CDR1 KGHSH and CDR2 LQKENI. CDR3 protein: CASSPPGPAHQPQHF. DNA of the CDR3: TGTGCCAGCTCACCTCCTGGACCAGCCCATCAGCCCCAGCATTTT.

This sequence joins TRBV5-4 and TRBJ1-2; D perhaps matches TRBD1 (6 bases). The CDR3 length is 13 residues. V gave up 4 bases and J gave up 5 bases, with 12 bases separating them. CDR1 and CDR2 (germline): SGHNT, YYREEE (reference sequence). The CDR3 reads CASSPDRIYGYTF. In DNA, the CDR3 is TGTGCCAGCAGCCCCGACAGGATATATGGCTACACCTTC. The full variable domain, with the rest looked up from reference TRBV5-4 and TRBJ1-2, is ETGVTQSPTHLIKTRGQQVTLRCSSQSGHNTVSWYQQALGQGPQFIFQYYREEENGRGNFPPRFSGLQFPNYSSELNVNALELDDSALYLCASSPDRIYGYTFGSGTRLTVV.

This rearrangement joins TRBV4-1 to TRBJ2-1; perhaps TRBD1 as D (6 bases). The CDR3 totals 16 residues. CDR1 is MGHRA, CDR2 YSYEKL, per germline. The germline V and J ends were trimmed by 7 bases and 5 bases, with 21 bases remaining between them. In nucleotides, the CDR3 is TGCGCCAGCAAATCGGCGGGCAGGGGATCGAACAATGAGCAGTTCTTC. Translated: CASKSAGRGSNNEQFF.

There are a few counts of this clone. The genes are TRBV29-1 and TRBJ1-1; D is undetermined. V lost 4 bases and J lost 10, with 10 bases in between. CDR1 is SQVTM and CDR2 is ANQGSEA in the germline V gene. CDR3 size: 10 residues. The CDR3 bases are TGCAGCGTTGGCCGGGAAATAGCTTTCTTT. This codes for CSVGREIAFF.

This clone was seen a few times. J is TRBJ2-3 and V is TRBV5-4; TRBD1 agrees at 7 bases. Germline trimming cut 4 bases from V and 0 bases from J; bases unmatched to any gene: 11. From germline, CDR1 is SGHNT and CDR2 YYREEE (reference sequence). The CDR3 totals 17 residues. CDR3 protein: CASSTDRLLSSTDTQYF. The DNA of the CDR3 is TGTGCCAGCAGCACGGACAGGCTACTCTCTAGCACAGATACGCAGTATTTT.

This clone was seen a handful of times. J is TRBJ1-1 and V is TRBV7-2; no reliable D call. Deletions cut 1 base from V and 8 bases from J, with 5 bases between. Germline loops: CDR1 SGHTA, CDR2 FQGNSA. The CDR3 contains 11 residues. This chain's CDR3 is CASSLGSEAFF. The CDR3, as DNA: TGTGCCAGCAGCTTAGGTAGCGAAGCTTTCTTT.

The chain carries TRBV28 and TRBJ1-6; 10 bases match TRBD1. J gave up 9 bases and V 8 bases, and 7 bases lay outside the gene matches. Germline V CDR1 and CDR2: MDHEN, SYDVKM. The CDR3 has 14 amino acids. CDR3 nucleotide sequence: TGTGCCAGCCTGCCGGGACAGGGGAGTTCACCCCTCCACTTT. It specifies CASLPGQGSSPLHF.

The V and J genes are TRBV11-3 and TRBJ2-5; perhaps D is TRBD1 or TRBD2 (6 bases each). V lost 2 bases, J lost 5 bases, and 9 bases lay in between. This CDR3 region has 13 residues. Per the germline V gene, CDR1 is SGHNT and CDR2 is YENEEA. In DNA, the CDR3 is TGTGCCAGCAGCTTACAGGGGAGGGAGACCCAGTACTTC. Protein sequence: CASSLQGRETQYF.

The CDR3 bases are TGTGCCAGCAGTGGGGGGACAGGGTTAGCTGGGGCCAACGTCCTGACTTTC. Protein sequence: CASSGGTGLAGANVLTF. This chain joins TRBV6-1 and TRBJ2-6; 9 bases map to TRBD1. The CDR3 runs to 17 residues. V shed 4 bases and J 2 bases; nucleotides not matched to a gene: 6. CDR1 and CDR2 from the germline V gene are MNHNS and SASEGT.

The CDR3 loop is CASSLTRGYQPQHF. Here the CDR3 DNA reads TGTGCCAGCAGTTTAACTCGGGGCTATCAGCCCCAGCATTTT. The rearrangement uses TRBV27 and TRBJ1-5; possible D gene TRBD1, 5 bases. Trimming left V 2 bases short and J 5 bases short, with 10 bases between. This CDR3 comprises 14 residues. CDR1 MNHEY and CDR2 SMNVEV come from the germline V gene (reference sequence).

The chain combines TRBV27 with TRBJ2-1; 8 bases are shared with TRBD1. The CDR3 has 13 residues. The V and J ends lost 5 bases and 10 bases, in that order; junction bases with no gene match: 7. The germline CDR1 and CDR2 sequences are MNHEY and SMNVEV (reference sequence). CDR3 loop: CASSLDRGREQFF. DNA of the CDR3: TGTGCCAGCAGTCTCGACAGGGGAAGGGAGCAGTTCTTC.

The chain employs TRBV4-3 and TRBJ2-3, with 11 bases matching TRBD2. This CDR3 region has 19 residues. Germline assignment: CDR1 LGHNA and CDR2 YSLEER. V dropped 0 bases and J dropped 2; count of bases not matched to a gene: 10. The CDR3, as DNA: TGCGCCAGCAGCCAAGATTCCGATAGACTAGCGGGATTCACAGATACGCAGTATTTT. This gives the protein CASSQDSDRLAGFTDTQYF.

This chain connects TRBV5-1 to TRBJ1-5; the D gene is possibly TRBD1 (5 bases). The V end was cut by 0 bases, the J end by 6 bases, with 13 bases between. The CDR3 is 15 amino acids. CDR1 and CDR2 (germline): SGHRS, YFSETQ. CDR3 nucleotides: TGCGCCAGCAGCTTGGCCGGGGGGACCGGTCAGCCCCAGCATTTT. Translation: CASSLAGGTGQPQHF.

There are many counts of this clone. This same CDR3 is encoded by further DNA sequences in the sample. The rearrangement links TRBV7-9 to TRBJ2-3; D is ambiguous. The V end lost 3 bases, the J end lost 2 bases, and 0 bases lay between the germline ends. The CDR3 contains 11 residues. Germline CDR1 is SEHNR and CDR2 is FQNEAQ (reference sequence). The CDR3 protein is CASSFTDTQYF. The CDR3 region has the DNA TGTGCCAGCAGCTTCACAGATACGCAGTATTTT.

This clone occurred a few times. In the same sample, other DNA sequences code for this CDR3. The J gene is TRBJ1-2, the V gene TRBV6-5; D unclear. The CDR3 has 14 amino acids. Germline CDR1 reads MNHEY; CDR2 reads SVGAGI. Trimming took off 0 bases at V and 2 bases at J, with 7 bases between the two ends. CDR3 sequence reads: CASSYSGSNYGYTF. CDR3 DNA: TGTGCCAGCAGTTACTCGGGCTCGAACTATGGCTACACCTTC.

This clone has just a few counts. The V gene is TRBV9, the J gene TRBJ2-5; 9 bases fit TRBD2. The CDR3 consists of 16 residues. The germline V gene encodes CDR1 SGDLS and CDR2 YYNGEE. The junction had 6 bases not matched to a gene; V was cut back by 0 bases and J by 3 bases. CDR3 nucleotides: TGTGCCAGCAGCGTAGGTGGGCTAGCGGGAAAAGAGACCCAGTACTTC. As protein: CASSVGGLAGKETQYF.

The chain uses TRBV29-1 and TRBJ2-5; no definite D call. V lost 1 base to trimming and J lost 3 bases, with 6 bases between them. Per the germline V gene, CDR1 is SQVTM and CDR2 is ANQGSEA. The CDR3 is 12 amino acids. DNA for the CDR3: TGCAGCGTTGAAGGGGTTGAAGAGACCCAGTACTTC. Amino acid sequence: CSVEGVEETQYF.

This clone was seen a handful of times. This chain connects TRBV5-1 to TRBJ1-1; D is possibly TRBD1 (6 bases). Germline values: CDR1 SGHRS, CDR2 YFSETQ. CDR3 size: 14 residues. Trimming took 2 bases from V and 2 from J, leaving 10 bases between them. CDR3 coding DNA: TGCGCCAGCAGCTTCTCGGACAGAAACACTGAAGCTTTCTTT. The encoded protein is CASSFSDRNTEAFF.

This clone was picked up a small number of times. The chain is built from TRBV25-1 and TRBJ2-7; D is undetermined. The germline V and J ends were trimmed by 4 bases and 2 bases, with 9 bases remaining between them. Germline V gene lookup returns CDR1 MGHDK and CDR2 SYGVNS. This CDR3 is built from 13 residues. Here the CDR3 reads CASSVGGPYEQYF. CDR3 nucleotides: TGTGCCAGCAGTGTCGGTGGCCCCTACGAGCAGTACTTC.